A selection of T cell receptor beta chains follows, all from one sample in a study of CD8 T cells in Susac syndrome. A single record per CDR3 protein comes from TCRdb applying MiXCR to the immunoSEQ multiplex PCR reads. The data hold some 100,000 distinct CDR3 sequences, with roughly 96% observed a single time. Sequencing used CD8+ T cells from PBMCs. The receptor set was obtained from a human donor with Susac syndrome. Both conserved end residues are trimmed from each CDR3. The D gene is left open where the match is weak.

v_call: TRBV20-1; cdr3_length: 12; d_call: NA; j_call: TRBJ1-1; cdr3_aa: SAREYREGTEAF
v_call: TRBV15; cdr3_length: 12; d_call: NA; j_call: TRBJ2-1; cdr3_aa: ATSKPPRRNEQF
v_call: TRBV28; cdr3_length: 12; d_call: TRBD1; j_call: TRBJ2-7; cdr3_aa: ASSLSGQGYEQY
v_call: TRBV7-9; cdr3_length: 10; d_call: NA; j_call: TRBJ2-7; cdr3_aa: ASSVDNYEQY
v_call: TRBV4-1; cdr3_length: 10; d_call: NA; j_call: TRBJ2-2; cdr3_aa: ASSHFTGELF
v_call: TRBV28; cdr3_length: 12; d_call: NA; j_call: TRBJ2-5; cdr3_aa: ASSPSGSQETQY
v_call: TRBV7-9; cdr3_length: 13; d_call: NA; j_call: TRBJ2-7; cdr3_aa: ASSPSGRSSYEQY
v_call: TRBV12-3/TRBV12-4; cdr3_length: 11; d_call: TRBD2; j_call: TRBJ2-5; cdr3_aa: ASSLSGIETQY
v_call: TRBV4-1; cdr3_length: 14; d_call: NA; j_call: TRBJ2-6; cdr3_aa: ASSQEEGSGANVLT
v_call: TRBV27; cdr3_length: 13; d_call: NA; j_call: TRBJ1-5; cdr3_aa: ASSPPGGAGQPQH
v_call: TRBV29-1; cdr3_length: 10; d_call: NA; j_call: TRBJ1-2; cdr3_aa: SVPGSHRGYT
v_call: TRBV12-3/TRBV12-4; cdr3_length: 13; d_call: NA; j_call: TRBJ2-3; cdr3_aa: ASSWGRDNTDTQY
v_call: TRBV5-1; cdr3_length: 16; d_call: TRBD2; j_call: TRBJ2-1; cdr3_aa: ASSLEASGRGSYNEQF
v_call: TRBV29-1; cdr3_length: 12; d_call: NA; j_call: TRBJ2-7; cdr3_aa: SVSRESGPYEQY
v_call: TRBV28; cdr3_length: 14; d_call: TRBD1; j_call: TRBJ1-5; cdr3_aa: ASSLPRTGGNQPQH
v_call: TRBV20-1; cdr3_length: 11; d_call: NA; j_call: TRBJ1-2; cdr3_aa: SATAGLPYGYT
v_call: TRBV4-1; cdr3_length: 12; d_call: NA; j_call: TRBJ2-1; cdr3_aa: ASSWGMTDNEQF
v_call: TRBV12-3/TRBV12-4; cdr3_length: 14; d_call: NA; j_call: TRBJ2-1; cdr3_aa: ASSPLGSAPYNEQF
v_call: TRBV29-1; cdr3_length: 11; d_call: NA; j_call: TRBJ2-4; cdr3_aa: SVAGLAKNIQY
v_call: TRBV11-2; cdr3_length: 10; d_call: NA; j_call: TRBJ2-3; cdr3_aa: ASSPGAPTQY
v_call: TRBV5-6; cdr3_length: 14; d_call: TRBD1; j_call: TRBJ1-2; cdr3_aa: ASSFRGQGGLDGYT
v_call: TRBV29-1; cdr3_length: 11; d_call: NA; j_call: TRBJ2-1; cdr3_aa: SVGLAQFNEQF
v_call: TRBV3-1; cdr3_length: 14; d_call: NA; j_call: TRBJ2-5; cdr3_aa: ASISVEGRRGETQY
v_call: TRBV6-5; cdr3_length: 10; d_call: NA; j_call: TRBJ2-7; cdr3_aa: ASSLDTYEQY
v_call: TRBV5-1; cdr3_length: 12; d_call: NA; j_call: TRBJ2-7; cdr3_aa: ASSYLSETYEQY
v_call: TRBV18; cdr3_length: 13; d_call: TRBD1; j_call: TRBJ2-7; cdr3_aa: ASSPRRTGAYEQY
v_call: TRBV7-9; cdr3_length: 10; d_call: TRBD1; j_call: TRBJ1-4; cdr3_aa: ASSPGQGLLF
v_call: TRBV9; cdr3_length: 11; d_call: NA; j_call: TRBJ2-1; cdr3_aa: ASSVEGGGEQF
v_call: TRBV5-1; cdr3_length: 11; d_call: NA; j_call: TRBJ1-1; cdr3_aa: ASSLEGNTEAF
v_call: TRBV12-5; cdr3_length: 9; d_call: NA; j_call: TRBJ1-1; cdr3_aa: ASGPNTEAF
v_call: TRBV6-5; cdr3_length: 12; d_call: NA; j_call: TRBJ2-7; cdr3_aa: ASSYSIQGDEQY
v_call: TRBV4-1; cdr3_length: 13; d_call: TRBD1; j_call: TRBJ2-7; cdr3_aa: ASSLRATGGYEQY
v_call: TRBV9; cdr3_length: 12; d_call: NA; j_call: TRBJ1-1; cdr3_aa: ASSVGGGSTEAF
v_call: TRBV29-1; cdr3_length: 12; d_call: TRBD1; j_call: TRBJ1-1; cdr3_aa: SARSTGRDTEAF
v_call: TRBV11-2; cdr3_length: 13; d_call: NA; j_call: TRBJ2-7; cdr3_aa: ASSFGEGPDYEQY
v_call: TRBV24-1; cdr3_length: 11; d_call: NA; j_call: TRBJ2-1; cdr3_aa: ATSEPTDNEQF
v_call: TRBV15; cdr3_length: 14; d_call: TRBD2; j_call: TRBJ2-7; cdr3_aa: ATSRGLAGDSYEQY
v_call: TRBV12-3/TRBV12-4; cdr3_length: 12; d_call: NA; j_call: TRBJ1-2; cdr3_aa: ASTGPEVNYGYT
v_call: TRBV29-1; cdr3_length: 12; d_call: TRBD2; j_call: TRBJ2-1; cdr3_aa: SVDSGLAFNEQF
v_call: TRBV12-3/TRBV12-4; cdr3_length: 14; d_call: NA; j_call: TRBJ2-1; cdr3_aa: ASSEGLTSSYNEQF
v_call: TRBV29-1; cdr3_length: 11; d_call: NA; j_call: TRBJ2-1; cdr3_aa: SARDIFPNEQF
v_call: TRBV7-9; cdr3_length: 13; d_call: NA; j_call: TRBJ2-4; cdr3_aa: ASSWGSGTKNIQY
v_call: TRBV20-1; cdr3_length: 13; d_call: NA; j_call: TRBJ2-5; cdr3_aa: SARATGTESETQY
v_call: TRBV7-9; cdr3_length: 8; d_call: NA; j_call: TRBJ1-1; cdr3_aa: ASLSTEAF
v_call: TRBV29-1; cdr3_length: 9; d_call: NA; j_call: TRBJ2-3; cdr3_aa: SVRPGSTQY
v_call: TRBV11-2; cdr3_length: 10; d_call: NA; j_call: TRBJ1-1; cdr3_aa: ASSLGHGEAF
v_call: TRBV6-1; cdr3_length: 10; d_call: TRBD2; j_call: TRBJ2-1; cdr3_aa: ASSEARERKF
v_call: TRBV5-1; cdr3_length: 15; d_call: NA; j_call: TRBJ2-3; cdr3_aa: ASSSGTPPTSTDTQY
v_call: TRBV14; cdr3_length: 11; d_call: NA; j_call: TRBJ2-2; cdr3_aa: ASSQDPTGELF
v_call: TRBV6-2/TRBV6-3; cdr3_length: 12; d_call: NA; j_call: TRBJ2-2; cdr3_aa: ASSFRDLTGELF
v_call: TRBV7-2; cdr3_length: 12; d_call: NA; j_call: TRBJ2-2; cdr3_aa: ASSQGRIAGELF
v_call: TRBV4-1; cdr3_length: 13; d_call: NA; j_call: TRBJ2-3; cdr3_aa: ASSQRGRGEDTQY
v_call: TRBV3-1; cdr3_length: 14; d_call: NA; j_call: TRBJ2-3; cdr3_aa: ASSLDRSLLTDTQY